One and the same sample provided the 20 T cell receptor beta chains below, sequenced in a study of cytomegalovirus exposure and HLA in healthy donors. PCR involved 60 Vbeta and 13 Jbeta primers. Sequencing used immunoSEQ multiplex PCR; TCRdb keeps in-frame clones, though not all of them. Altogether 150,000 to 200,000 clones are present, around four fifths being singletons, with the ten largest covering over 1.5%. Sequenced sample: PBMCs. The receptors derive from a young woman in good health and CMV-seronegative.

Details on this clone: Sequence at one end of the junction differs from germline and may be a read error. The CDR3 DNA reads TGCGCCAGCAGCTTAAGCTCTGGGGCCAACGGCCTGACTTTC. It is translated as CASSLSSGANGLTF. The V gene is TRBV4-1, the J gene TRBJ2-6; D perhaps matches TRBD1 (5 bases). Per germline, CDR1 MGHRA and CDR2 YSYEKL. The CDR3 loop spans 14 amino acids.

V gene TRBV6-1 combines with J gene TRBJ1-4, with D perhaps TRBD1 (5 bases). Germline V gene lookup returns CDR1 MNHNS and CDR2 SASEGT. V was trimmed by 7 bases and J by 5 bases, leaving 8 bases between them. The CDR3 sequence is 12 residues long. The DNA of the CDR3 is TGTGCCAGCAACGCAGGGAATGAAAAACTGTTTTTT. This gives the protein CASNAGNEKLFF.

The chain recombines TRBV5-1 with TRBJ1-4, with 11 positions matching TRBD1. Germline trimming cut 4 bases from V and 8 bases from J; bases unmatched to any gene: 4. The CDR3 sequence is 14 residues long. Germline values: CDR1 SGHRS, CDR2 YFSETQ. CDR3 coding DNA: TGCGCCAGCAGCCCGGGACAGGGGGGAGAAAAACTGTTTTTT. It codes for CASSPGQGGEKLFF.

The V call is TRBV28, the J call TRBJ2-7; TRBD2 aligns across 7 bases. Germline V gene sequence: CDR1 MDHEN, CDR2 SYDVKM. The CDR3 sequence is 11 residues long. V was pared by 5 bases and J by 12 bases, with 7 bases of the junction left unmatched. CDR3 region: CASSKTGRAYF. The CDR3, as DNA: TGTGCCAGCAGTAAAACGGGGAGGGCGTACTTC.

The chain joins TRBV10-2 to TRBJ2-1; 8 bases map to TRBD2. The CDR3 is 14 residues long. Unmatched junction bases numbered 8, after V lost 6 bases and J lost 7 bases. The germline V gene has CDR1 WSHSY and CDR2 SAAADI. The DNA for the CDR3 is TGCGCCAGCAGAGGTAGCGGGGTGTGGAATGAGCAGTTCTTC. It is translated as CASRGSGVWNEQFF.

The chain is built from TRBV7-2 and TRBJ2-1; D uncertain. The CDR3 is 15 amino acids. The germline V gene has CDR1 SGHTA and CDR2 FQGNSA. Deletions cut 3 bases from V and 0 bases from J, with 9 bases between. The CDR3 loop is CASSFIVSSYNEQFF. The CDR3 DNA reads TGTGCCAGCAGCTTCATAGTAAGCTCCTACAATGAGCAGTTCTTC.

The chain uses TRBV6-1 and TRBJ1-2, with a tentative D call TRBD1 (5 bases). Trimming stripped 4 bases from V and 4 bases from J, with 19 bases between. This CDR3 is built from 16 residues. Germline V gene data show CDR1 as MNHNS and CDR2 as SASEGT. CDR3 in DNA: TGTGCCAGCAGTGTATTGGCTGCGGTGGGGCCCTATGGCTACACCTTC. Translated: CASSVLAAVGPYGYTF.

This chain connects TRBV4-1 to TRBJ1-1, with TRBD1 as a possible D gene (5 bases). Trimming pared 2 bases from V and 5 bases from J, leaving 15 bases between. The CDR3 consists of 15 residues. Germline V gene lookup returns CDR1 MGHRA and CDR2 YSYEKL. This CDR3 reads CASSQTRRGTTEAFF. The CDR3 nucleotides are TGCGCCAGCAGCCAAACGAGGAGGGGTACAACTGAAGCTTTCTTT.

This clone was seen more than once but under ten times. J is TRBJ2-7 and V is TRBV14, with D uncertain. The ends were cut back, 0 bases at V and 4 bases at J, with 13 bases in the middle. The CDR3 is made up of 15 amino acids. Germline CDR1 SGHDN, CDR2 FVKESK. CDR3 sequence reads: CASSQDLVRRYEQYF. CDR3 sequence (DNA): TGTGCCAGCAGCCAAGATCTAGTCCGGCGGTACGAGCAGTACTTC.

This clone has just a few counts. V and J are TRBV27 and TRBJ2-7; 9 bases are shared with TRBD1. The trim removed 5 bases at V and 5 bases at J, leaving 7 bases unmatched. This CDR3 is built from 14 residues. Germline CDR1 is MNHEY and CDR2 is SMNVEV (reference sequence). The CDR3, as DNA: TGTGCCAGCAGTCTTCGGGACAGGGAGGACGAGCAGTACTTC. This sequence encodes CASSLRDREDEQYF.

As to this clone: Within the sample, other DNA sequences also encode this same CDR3. The V call is TRBV2, the J call TRBJ2-7, with a tentative D call TRBD2 (6 bases). Trimming left V 2 bases short and J 4 bases short, with 18 bases between. In germline, CDR1 is SNHLY, CDR2 FYNNEI. The CDR3 contains 16 residues. DNA for the CDR3: TGTGCCAGCAGTGAATTACTGGCGGGGCCCCTTTACGAGCAGTACTTC. Encoded protein: CASSELLAGPLYEQYF.

The rearrangement joins TRBV6-1 to TRBJ1-3; tentative D call: TRBD1 (6 bases). Germline loops: CDR1 MNHNS, CDR2 SASEGT. This CDR3 is 16 amino acids long. With 4 bases removed from V and 4 bases from J, the gap between germline ends came to 17 bases. The DNA for the CDR3 is TGTGCCAGCAGTGGGGGTACAGGGCCGGGAGGAAACACCATATATTTT. Translation gives CASSGGTGPGGNTIYF.

The chain links TRBV10-1 to TRBJ2-5, with D tentatively TRBD2 (5 bases). The better agreement between TRBJ2-7 and the DNA end casts doubt on the J call. CDR1 and CDR2 from the germline V gene are WNHNN and SYGVQD (reference sequence). The CDR3 runs 15 residues. The CDR3 loop reads CASSEEGTSPYEQYF. The CDR3 region has the DNA TGCGCCAGCAGTGAGGAGGGAACTTCACCATACGAGCAGTACTTC.

V gene TRBV7-2 combines with J gene TRBJ2-7; D unclear. Trimming removed 7 bases at V and 7 bases at J, with 17 bases between. The CDR3 loop spans 13 amino acids. Germline V gives CDR1 SGHTA, CDR2 FQGNSA. CDR3 in DNA: TGTGCCAGCACCCCGGCTAGTCGGTATGAGCAGTACTTC. Its protein product is CASTPASRYEQYF.

The chain uses TRBV5-1 and TRBJ2-7, with D maybe TRBD2 (5 bases). The CDR3 consists of 14 residues. Trimming left V 6 bases short and J 0 bases short, with 13 bases between. CDR1 and CDR2 (germline): SGHRS, YFSETQ. DNA for the CDR3: TGCGCCAGCAATCCCTTAGCGAGCTCCTACGAGCAGTACTTC. Translated: CASNPLASSYEQYF.

On this clone itself: The sample contains more than one DNA sequence encoding this CDR3. This rearrangement joins TRBV7-9 to TRBJ1-1, with D possibly being TRBD1 (5 bases). CDR3 length equals 12 residues. Trimming cost V 5 bases and J 4 bases, with 8 bases left between them. The germline V gene encodes CDR1 SEHNR and CDR2 FQNEAQ (reference sequence). As DNA, the CDR3 is TGTGCCAGCAGCCGGGGGGGCACTGAAGCTTTCTTT. Its translation is CASSRGGTEAFF.

The V gene is TRBV6-5, the J gene TRBJ1-1; possibly TRBD1 for D (5 bases). From germline, CDR1 is MNHEY and CDR2 SVGAGI. Trimming stripped 2 bases from V and 1 base from J, with 11 bases between. This CDR3 is built from 15 residues. DNA of the CDR3: TGTGCCAGCAGTTACGGGGGGATAGAGAACACTGAAGCTTTCTTT. Its protein product is CASSYGGIENTEAFF.

As DNA, the CDR3 is TGTGCCAGTAGTTATCCCTCGGGACAGAGATATAGCAATCAGCCCCAGCATTTT. Translation: CASSYPSGQRYSNQPQHF. The gene calls are TRBV19 and TRBJ1-5, with 7 bases matching TRBD1. V lost 5 bases, J lost 0 bases, and 13 bases stayed unmatched. CDR1 is LNHDA, CDR2 SQIVND, per germline (reference sequence). The CDR3 length is 18 residues.

The chain employs TRBV19 and TRBJ1-5; D perhaps matches TRBD1 (6 bases). CDR1 and CDR2 (germline): LNHDA, SQIVND (reference sequence). The CDR3 has 16 amino acids. V was shortened by 8 bases and J by 5 bases, with 22 bases between the two germline ends. The CDR3 DNA sequence: TGTGCCAGTCGTACAGGGATCCGCACCGACTATCAGCCCCAGCATTTT. This codes for CASRTGIRTDYQPQHF.

V is TRBV5-1 and J is TRBJ2-1, with D hard to call. Per the germline V gene, CDR1 is SGHRS and CDR2 is YFSETQ. Trimming shortened V by 0 bases and J by 3 bases, and 4 bases separated the two germline ends. CDR3 length: 13 amino acids. The CDR3 nucleotides read TGCGCCAGCAGCTTGGGCGACTACAATGAGCAGTTCTTC. It encodes CASSLGDYNEQFF.